What follows is one TCR beta chain and its context. This clone was seen a few times. Its antigen remains undetermined. No much larger clone is present one base from it, and per-base qualities are unavailable. This entry comes from a study of shared clonotypes between healthy human individuals (dated by TCRdb to the early 2020s). Background on the whole study: The cohort included a few men and a couple of women between 18 and 49 years of age. Per donor, three plates each were used for CD4 naive and CD4 memory, two for CD8 naive, and one for CD8 memory. The study deeply sequenced blood TCR repertoires of several healthy adults to estimate repertoire size and the extent of clonotype sharing between individuals. To increase sequencing depth and limit assay-specific biases, different laboratories used diverse techniques to prepare libraries and sequence TCR repertoires. Leukapheresis yielded between about 0.9 and 9.5 billion PBMCs per donor. Summary of the overall study and its limitations: Incomplete sequencing was indicated by rarefaction of sorted-subset datasets, despite the large sequencing depth. Based on pairwise subsampling, the degree of clonotype sharing among donors was expected to be affected by sequencing depth. Naive subsets generally had larger estimated clonotype richness than memory subsets did. Sampling was restricted to blood, and TCR repertoires in tissues likely differ from the TCR repertoires found in blood. Roughly 5% of naive CD4, 3.5% of naive CD8, approximately 2% of memory CD4, and roughly 0.4% of memory CD8 clonotypes were shared across several donors. The small number of donors limited the genetic and exposure-history diversity represented. Compared with non-shared clonotypes, clonotypes shared by all four sorted-subset donors had higher generation probabilities.

Using the deep immunoSEQ assay, TCR CDR3 regions were amplified from genomic DNA by multiplex PCR. For each cell subset, the extracted genomic DNA was distributed evenly across all wells of several immunoSEQ 96-well plates, and each plate served as one replicate. Each replicate PCR for sorted subsets received around 0.2 ug genomic DNA, equal to some 32,000 T cell genomes. Purified libraries were quantified with a Qubit 3.0 fluorometer, sized on a Bioanalyzer 2100, and re-quantified with the KAPA Library Quantification kit. Each immunoSEQ 96-well plate was sequenced on its own single-read 150-cycle Illumina NextSeq 550 flow cell. From the authors' description of their analysis: Because the immunoSEQ output held only junctional sequences and lacked quality scores, the filtering could not match the filtering applied to full-length reads. To assign V/J genes and CDR3, sequences were annotated using PyIR, a Python wrapper for IgBLAST v1.9, with IMGT germline references. Any read was removed if the V/J assignment was weak (E-value above 1e-6), the CDR3 was missing, or the read contained stop codons, out-of-frame junctions, or ambiguous translated residues. V3J clonotypes were defined by identical inferred V gene, J gene, and CDR3 amino acid sequence. Percentage overlap between repertoires was calculated by dividing the number of shared unique clonotypes by the size of the smaller repertoire. RTK rarefaction, the Chao1 estimator, and Recon v2.1 estimates of unobserved clonotypes were used to assess repertoire richness. OLGA was used to compute generation probabilities for all TCRbeta clonotypes that the gDNA method yielded from several donors. The immuneACCESS repertoire file appears here via TCRdb, limited to in-frame rearrangements. These files lack a portion of the clones; in checked studies, under half of the deficit traces to unresolved V genes, and the cause of the others is not known. V and J calls plus clone size are reproduced from that table; the DNA served to infer D and trimming. Counted in this sample were about 960,000 clones; about 80% of them appeared once. Of the sample, 1.5% is held by the ten largest clones.

The donors were healthy, HIV-negative adults who had no recently reported acute infections or vaccinations. Every donor was a Caucasian adult residing in Nashville, Tennessee, USA. Magnetic negative selection was used to enrich CD4+ T cells, after which naive cells were positively selected on CD45RA and the negative fraction became the memory subset. Blood was collected by leukapheresis, and PBMCs were isolated by Ficoll-Histopaque density gradient centrifugation and then cryopreserved in liquid nitrogen vapor phase. Purity and quantity of every magnetically sorted T cell population were checked by analytical flow cytometry. Each sorted fraction had its genomic DNA isolated and then quantified by UV absorbance on a Nanodrop 2000c. The CDR3 holds 14 amino acids from the cysteine to the phenylalanine. Only the CDR3 DNA is retained, 42 bases long and in frame from the first base. V loses 4 bases at its end and J loses 3 bases; junction bases beyond the gene matches: 4. The germline V gene sets CDR1 to SGHNT and CDR2 to YENEEA.

Sequencing was performed on memory CD4+ T cells sorted from blood. Interpreted using the paper, the cell subset or site label stands for: CD45RA-negative fraction. The V gene is TRBV11-3 and the J gene is TRBJ2-7; 9 bases in between match TRBD1. This receptor was taken from a man aged 18 to 30 in good health. The DNA is TGTGCCAGCAGCTACCGACAGGGGGACTACGAGCAGTACTTC. This sequence encodes CASSYRQGDYEQYF.